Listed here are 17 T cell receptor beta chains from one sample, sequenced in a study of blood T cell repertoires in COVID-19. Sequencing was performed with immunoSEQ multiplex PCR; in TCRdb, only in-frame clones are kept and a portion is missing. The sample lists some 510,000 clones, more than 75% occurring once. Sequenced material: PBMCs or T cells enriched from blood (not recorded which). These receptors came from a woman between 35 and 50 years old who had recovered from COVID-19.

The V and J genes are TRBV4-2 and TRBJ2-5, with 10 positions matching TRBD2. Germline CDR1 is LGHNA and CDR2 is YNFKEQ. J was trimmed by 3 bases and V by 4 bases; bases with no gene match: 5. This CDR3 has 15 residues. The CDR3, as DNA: TGTGCCAGCAGCCCGATTCTAGCGGGGGAAGAGACCCAGTACTTC. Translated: CASSPILAGEETQYF.

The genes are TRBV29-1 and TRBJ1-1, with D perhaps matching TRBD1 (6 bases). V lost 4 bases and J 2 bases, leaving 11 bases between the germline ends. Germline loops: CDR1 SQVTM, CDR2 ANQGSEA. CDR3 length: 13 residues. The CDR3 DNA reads TGCAGCGTTGCGTCGACAGGCAACACTGAAGCTTTCTTT. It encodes CSVASTGNTEAFF.

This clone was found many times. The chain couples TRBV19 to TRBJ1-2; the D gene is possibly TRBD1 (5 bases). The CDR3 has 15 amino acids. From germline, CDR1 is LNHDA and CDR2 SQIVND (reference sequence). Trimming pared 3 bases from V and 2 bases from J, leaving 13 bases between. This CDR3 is CASSIRRQLNYGYTF. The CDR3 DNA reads TGTGCCAGTAGTATCAGACGACAGCTAAACTATGGCTACACCTTC.

The CDR3 DNA sequence: TGTGCCAGCTCATTCACAGGGGGCACTGAAGCTTTCTTT. Amino acids: CASSFTGGTEAFF. V gene TRBV18 combines with J gene TRBJ1-1; TRBD1 aligns across 8 bases. The germline V gene encodes CDR1 KGHSH and CDR2 LQKENI. The ends lost 5 bases at V and 4 bases at J; junction bases unmatched: 3. The CDR3 spans 13 residues.

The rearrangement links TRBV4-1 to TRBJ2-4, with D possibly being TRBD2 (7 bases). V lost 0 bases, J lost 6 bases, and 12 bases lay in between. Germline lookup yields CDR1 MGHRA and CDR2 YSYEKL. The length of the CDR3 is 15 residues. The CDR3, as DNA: TGCGCCAGCAGCCAAGATGGGGGGGGCCGAAACATTCAGTACTTC. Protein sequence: CASSQDGGGRNIQYF.

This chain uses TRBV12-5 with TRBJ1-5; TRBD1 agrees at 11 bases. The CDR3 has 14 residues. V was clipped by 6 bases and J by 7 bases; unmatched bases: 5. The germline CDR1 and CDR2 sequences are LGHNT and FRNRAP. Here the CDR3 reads CASGMGQGDQPQHF. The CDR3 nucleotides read TGTGCTAGTGGGATGGGACAGGGGGACCAGCCCCAGCATTTT.

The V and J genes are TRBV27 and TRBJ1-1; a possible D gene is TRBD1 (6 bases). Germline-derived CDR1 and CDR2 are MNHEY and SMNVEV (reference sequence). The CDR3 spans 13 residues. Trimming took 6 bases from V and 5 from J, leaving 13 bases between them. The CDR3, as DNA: TGTGCCAGCAGGGTGGACAGACTGACTGAAGCTTTCTTT. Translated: CASRVDRLTEAFF.

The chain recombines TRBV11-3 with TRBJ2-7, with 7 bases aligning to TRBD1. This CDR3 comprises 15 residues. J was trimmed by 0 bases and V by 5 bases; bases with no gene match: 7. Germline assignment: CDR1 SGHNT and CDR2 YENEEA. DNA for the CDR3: TGTGCCAGCAGCCTAACAGGGGCCCTCTCCTACGAGCAGTACTTC. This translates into CASSLTGALSYEQYF.

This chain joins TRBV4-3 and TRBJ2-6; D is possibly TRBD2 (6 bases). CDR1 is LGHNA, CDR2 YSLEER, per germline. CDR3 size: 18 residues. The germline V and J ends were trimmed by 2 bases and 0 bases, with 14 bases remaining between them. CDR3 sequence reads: CASSQTSGGISGANVLTF. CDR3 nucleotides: TGCGCCAGCAGCCAAACCAGTGGCGGGATCTCTGGGGCCAACGTCCTGACTTTC.

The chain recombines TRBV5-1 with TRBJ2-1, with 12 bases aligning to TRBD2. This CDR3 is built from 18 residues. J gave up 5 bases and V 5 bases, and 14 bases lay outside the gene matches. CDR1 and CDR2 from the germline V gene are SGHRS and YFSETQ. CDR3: CASSQRLAGVGDNNEQFF. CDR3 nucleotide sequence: TGCGCCAGCAGTCAAAGACTAGCGGGAGTTGGGGATAACAATGAGCAGTTCTTC.

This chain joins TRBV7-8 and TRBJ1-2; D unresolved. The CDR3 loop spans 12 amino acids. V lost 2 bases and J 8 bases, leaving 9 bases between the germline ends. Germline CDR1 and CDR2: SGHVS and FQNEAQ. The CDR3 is CASSLQSLGYTF. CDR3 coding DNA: TGTGCCAGCAGCTTACAGTCATTAGGCTACACCTTC.

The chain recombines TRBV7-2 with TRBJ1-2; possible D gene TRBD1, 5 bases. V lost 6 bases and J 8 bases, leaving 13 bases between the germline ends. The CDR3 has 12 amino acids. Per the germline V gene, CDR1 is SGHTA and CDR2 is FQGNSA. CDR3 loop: CASSDPGWGYTF. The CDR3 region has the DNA TGTGCCAGCAGTGATCCAGGGTGGGGCTACACCTTC.

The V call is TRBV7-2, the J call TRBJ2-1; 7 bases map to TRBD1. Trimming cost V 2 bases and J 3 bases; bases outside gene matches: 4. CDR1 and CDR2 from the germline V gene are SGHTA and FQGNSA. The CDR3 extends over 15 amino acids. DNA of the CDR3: TGTGCCAGCAGCTTAATGGGGACAGACTACAATGAGCAGTTCTTC. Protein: CASSLMGTDYNEQFF.

CDR3 bases: TGTGCCACCAGCAGAGTCTCCGGGAACACTGAAGCTTTCTTT. This encodes CATSRVSGNTEAFF. The V and J genes are TRBV15 and TRBJ1-1; D is unclear. CDR3 size: 14 residues. V shed 1 base and J shed 1 base, with 7 bases lying between them. Germline CDR1 reads LNHNV; CDR2 reads YYDKDF (reference sequence).

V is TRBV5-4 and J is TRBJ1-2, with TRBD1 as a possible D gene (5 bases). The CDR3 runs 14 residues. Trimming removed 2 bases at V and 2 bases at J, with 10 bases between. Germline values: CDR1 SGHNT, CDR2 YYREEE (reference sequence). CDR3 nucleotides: TGTGCCAGCAGCTTCATGTCAGGGAACTATGGCTACACCTTC. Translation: CASSFMSGNYGYTF.

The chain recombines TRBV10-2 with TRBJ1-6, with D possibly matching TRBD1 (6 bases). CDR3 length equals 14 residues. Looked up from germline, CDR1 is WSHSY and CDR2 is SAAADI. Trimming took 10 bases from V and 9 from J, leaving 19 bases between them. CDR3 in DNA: TGCGCCACCGGAGGGGGGGAGGGTGCTTCACCCCTCCACTTT. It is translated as CATGGGEGASPLHF.

CDR3 sequence reads: CASSMAGYGNQPQHF. CDR3 sequence (DNA): TGTGCCAGTAGTATGGCGGGGTACGGCAATCAGCCCCAGCATTTT. V usage is TRBV19 and J usage is TRBJ1-5; D unresolved. Germline V gene data show CDR1 as LNHDA and CDR2 as SQIVND (reference sequence). The V gene lost 3 bases and the J gene lost 2 bases, with 11 bases spanning the gap. The CDR3 is made up of 15 amino acids.